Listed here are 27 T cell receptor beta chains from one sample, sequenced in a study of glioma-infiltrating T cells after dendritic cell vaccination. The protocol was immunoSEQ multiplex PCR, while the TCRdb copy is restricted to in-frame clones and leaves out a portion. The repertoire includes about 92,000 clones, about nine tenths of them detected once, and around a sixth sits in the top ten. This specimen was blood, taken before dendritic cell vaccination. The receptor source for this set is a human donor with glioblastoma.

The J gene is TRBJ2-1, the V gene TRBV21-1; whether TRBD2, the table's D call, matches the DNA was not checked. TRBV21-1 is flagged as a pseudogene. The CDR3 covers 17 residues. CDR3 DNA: TGTGCCAGCAGCAAAGATAGGTCGGCTAGCGGGGTGGGGGAGCAGTTCTTC. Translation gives CASSKDRSASGVGEQFF.

The CDR3 spells CASSYPGVEAFF. In DNA form, the CDR3 reads TGTGCCAGCAGTTACCCGGGGGTAGAAGCTTTCTTT. The V call is TRBV6-7, the J call TRBJ1-1, with TRBD1 as a possible D gene (5 bases). TRBV6-7 is an open reading frame, and its role is uncertain. This CDR3 is 12 amino acids long. V lost 2 bases to trimming and J lost 8 bases, with 9 bases between them.

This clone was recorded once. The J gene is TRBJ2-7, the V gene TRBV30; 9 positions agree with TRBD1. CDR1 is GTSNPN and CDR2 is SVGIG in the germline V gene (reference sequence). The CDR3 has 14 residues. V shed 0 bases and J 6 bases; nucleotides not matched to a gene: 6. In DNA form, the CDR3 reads TGTGCCTGGAGTGTCAGACAGGGGGACTCCGAGCAGTACTTC. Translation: CAWSVRQGDSEQYF.

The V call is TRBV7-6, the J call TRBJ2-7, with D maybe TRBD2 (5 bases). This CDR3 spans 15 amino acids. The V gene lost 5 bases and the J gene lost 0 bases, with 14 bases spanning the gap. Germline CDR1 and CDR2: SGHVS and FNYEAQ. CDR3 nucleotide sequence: TGTGCCAGCAGCGCCGAATCGGGGAACTCCTACGAGCAGTACTTC. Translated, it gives CASSAESGNSYEQYF.

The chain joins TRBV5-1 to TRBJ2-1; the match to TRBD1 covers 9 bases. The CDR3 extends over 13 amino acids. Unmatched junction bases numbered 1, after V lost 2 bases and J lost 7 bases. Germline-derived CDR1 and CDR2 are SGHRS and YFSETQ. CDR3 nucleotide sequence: TGCGCCAGCAGCTTCGGACAGGGGAATGAGCAGTTCTTC. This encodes CASSFGQGNEQFF. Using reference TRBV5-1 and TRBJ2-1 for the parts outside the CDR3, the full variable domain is KAGVTQTPRYLIKTRGQQVTLSCSPISGHRSVSWYQQTPGQGLQFLFEYFSETQRNKGNFPGRFSGRQFSNSRSEMNVSTLELGDSALYLCASSFGQGNEQFFGPGTRLTVL.

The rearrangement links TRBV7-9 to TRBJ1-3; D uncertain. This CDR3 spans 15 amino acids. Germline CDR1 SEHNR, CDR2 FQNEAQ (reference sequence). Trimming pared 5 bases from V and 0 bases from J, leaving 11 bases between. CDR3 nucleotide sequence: TGTGCCAGCAGCCTTGTGGGCCCCTCTGGAAACACCATATATTTT. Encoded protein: CASSLVGPSGNTIYF.

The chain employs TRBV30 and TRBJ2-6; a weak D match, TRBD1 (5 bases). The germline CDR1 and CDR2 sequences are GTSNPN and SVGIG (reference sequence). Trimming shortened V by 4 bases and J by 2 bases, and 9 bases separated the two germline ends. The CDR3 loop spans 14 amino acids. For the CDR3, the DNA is TGTGCCTGGAAAACCAGGGCTGGGGCCAACGTCCTGACTTTC. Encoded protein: CAWKTRAGANVLTF.

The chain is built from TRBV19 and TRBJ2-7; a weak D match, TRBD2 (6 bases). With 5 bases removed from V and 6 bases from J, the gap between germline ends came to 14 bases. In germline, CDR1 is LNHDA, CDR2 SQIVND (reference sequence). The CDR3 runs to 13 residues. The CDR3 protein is CASSPSGVSEQYF. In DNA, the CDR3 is TGTGCCAGTAGTCCCTCGGGGGTGTCCGAGCAGTACTTC.

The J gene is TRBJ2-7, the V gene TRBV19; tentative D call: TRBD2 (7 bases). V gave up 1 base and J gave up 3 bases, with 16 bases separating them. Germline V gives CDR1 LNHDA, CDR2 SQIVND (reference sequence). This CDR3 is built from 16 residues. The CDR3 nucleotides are TGTGCCAGTAGTATAGGATCGGGGGGCTCGGGCTACGAGCAGTACTTC. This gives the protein CASSIGSGGSGYEQYF.

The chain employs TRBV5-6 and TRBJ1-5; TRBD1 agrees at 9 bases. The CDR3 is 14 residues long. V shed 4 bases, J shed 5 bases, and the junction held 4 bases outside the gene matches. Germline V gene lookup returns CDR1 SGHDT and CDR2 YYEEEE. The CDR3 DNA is TGTGCCAGCAGCAAGGACAGGGGATATCAGCCCCAGCATTTT. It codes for CASSKDRGYQPQHF.

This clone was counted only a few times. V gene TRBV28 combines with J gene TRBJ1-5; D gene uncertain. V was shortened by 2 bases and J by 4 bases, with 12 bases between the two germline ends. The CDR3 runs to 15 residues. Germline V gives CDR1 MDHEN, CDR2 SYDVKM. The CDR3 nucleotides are TGTGCCAGCAGTTTACCGTGGCAGGATAATCAGCCCCAGCATTTT. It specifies CASSLPWQDNQPQHF. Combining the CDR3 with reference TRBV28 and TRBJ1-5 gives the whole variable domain DVKVTQSSRYLVKRTGEKVFLECVQDMDHENMFWYRQDPGLGLRLIYFSYDVKMKEKGDIPEGYSVSREKKERFSLILESASTNQTSMYLCASSLPWQDNQPQHFGDGTRLSIL.

The CDR3 DNA reads as TGTGCCAGCAGTGACCGGACAGTTGAGGGTAACTATGGCTACACCTTC. Its translation is CASSDRTVEGNYGYTF. V gene TRBV6-4 combines with J gene TRBJ1-2; D is perhaps TRBD1 (6 bases). V was clipped by 2 bases and J by 1 base, with 14 bases between them. This CDR3 has 16 amino acids. Germline V lookup: CDR1 MRHNA, CDR2 SNTAGT.

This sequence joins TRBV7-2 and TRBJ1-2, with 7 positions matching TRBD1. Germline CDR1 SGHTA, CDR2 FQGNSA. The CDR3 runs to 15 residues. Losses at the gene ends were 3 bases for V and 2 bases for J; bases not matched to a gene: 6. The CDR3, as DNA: TGTGCCAGCAGCTTGAGGACAGGCCTCAACTATGGCTACACCTTC. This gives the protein CASSLRTGLNYGYTF. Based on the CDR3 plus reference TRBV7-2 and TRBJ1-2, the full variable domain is GAGVSQSPSNKVTEKGKDVELRCDPISGHTALYWYRQSLGQGLEFLIYFQGNSAPDKSGLPSDRFSAERTGGSVSTLTIQRTQQEDSAVYLCASSLRTGLNYGYTFGSGTRLTVV.

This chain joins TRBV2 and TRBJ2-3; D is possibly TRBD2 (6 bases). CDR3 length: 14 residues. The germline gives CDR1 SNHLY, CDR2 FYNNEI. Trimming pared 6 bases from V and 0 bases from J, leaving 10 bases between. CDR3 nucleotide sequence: TGTGCCAGCAGGACCGGGACTAGCACAGATACGCAGTATTTT. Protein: CASRTGTSTDTQYF.

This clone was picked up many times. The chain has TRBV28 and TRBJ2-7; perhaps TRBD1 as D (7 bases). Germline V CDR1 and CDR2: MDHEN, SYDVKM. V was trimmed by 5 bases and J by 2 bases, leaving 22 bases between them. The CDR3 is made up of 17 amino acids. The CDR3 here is CASSLDLSTGRTYEQYF. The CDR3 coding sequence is TGTGCCAGCAGTCTAGACCTATCGACAGGGAGGACCTACGAGCAGTACTTC.

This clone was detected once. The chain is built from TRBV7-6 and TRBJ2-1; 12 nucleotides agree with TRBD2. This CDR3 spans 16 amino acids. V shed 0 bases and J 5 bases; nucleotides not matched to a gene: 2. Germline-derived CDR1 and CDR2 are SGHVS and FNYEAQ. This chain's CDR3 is CASSLALAGGHNEQFF. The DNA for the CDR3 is TGTGCCAGCAGCTTAGCGCTAGCGGGGGGGCACAATGAGCAGTTCTTC.

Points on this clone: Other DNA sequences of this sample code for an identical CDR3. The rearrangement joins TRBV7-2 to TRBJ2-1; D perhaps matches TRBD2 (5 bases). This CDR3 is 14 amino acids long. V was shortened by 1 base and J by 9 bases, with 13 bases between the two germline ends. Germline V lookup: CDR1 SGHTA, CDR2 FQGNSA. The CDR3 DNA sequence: TGTGCCAGCAGCTTAGTAGCACCAGAGGGTGAGCAGTTCTTC. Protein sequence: CASSLVAPEGEQFF.

CDR3 region: CASSSRGNEKLFF. The CDR3 DNA follows: TGTGCCAGCAGCTCAAGGGGTAATGAAAAACTGTTTTTT. The rearrangement uses TRBV7-2 and TRBJ1-4, with a weak D call TRBD1 (5 bases). V lost 4 bases, J lost 4 bases, and 7 bases lay in between. Germline loops: CDR1 SGHTA, CDR2 FQGNSA. This CDR3 comprises 13 residues.

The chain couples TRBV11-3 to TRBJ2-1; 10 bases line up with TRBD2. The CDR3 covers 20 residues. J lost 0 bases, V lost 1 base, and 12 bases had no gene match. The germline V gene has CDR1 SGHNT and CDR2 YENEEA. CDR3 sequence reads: CASSLGAGLAKSSSYNEQFF. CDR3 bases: TGTGCCAGCAGCTTAGGTGCGGGACTAGCGAAATCAAGCTCCTACAATGAGCAGTTCTTC. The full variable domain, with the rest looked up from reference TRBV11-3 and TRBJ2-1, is EAGVVQSPRYKIIEKKQPVAFWCNPISGHNTLYWYLQNLGQGPELLIRYENEEAVDDSQLPKDRFSAERLKGVDSTLKIQPAELGDSAVYLCASSLGAGLAKSSSYNEQFFGPGTRLTVL.

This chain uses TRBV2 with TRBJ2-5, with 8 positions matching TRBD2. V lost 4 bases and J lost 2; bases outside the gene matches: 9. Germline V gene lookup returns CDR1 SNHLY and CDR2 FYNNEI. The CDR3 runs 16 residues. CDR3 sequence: CASSVGSGGKQETQYF. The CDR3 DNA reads TGTGCCAGCAGTGTTGGAAGCGGGGGAAAACAAGAGACCCAGTACTTC. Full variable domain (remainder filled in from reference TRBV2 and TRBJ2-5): EPEVTQTPSHQVTQMGQEVILRCVPISNHLYFYWYRQILGQKVEFLVSFYNNEISEKSEIFDDQFSVERPDGSNFTLKIRSTKLEDSAMYFCASSVGSGGKQETQYFGPGTRLLVL.

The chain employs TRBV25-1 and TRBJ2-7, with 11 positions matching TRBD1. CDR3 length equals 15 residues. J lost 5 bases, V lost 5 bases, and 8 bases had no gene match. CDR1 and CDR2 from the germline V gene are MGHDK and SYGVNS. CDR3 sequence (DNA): TGTGCCAGCAGTCACGGGACAGGGGGTGTCAACGAGCAGTACTTC. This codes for CASSHGTGGVNEQYF.

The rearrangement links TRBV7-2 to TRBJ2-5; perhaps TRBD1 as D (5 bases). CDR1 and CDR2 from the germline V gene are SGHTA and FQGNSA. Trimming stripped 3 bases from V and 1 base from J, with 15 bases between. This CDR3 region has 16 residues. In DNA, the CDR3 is TGTGCCAGCAGCTTGTCCAGGGCATCTCCCCAAGAGACCCAGTACTTC. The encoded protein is CASSLSRASPQETQYF. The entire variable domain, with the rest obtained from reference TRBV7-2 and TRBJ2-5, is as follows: GAGVSQSPSNKVTEKGKDVELRCDPISGHTALYWYRQSLGQGLEFLIYFQGNSAPDKSGLPSDRFSAERTGGSVSTLTIQRTQQEDSAVYLCASSLSRASPQETQYFGPGTRLLVL.

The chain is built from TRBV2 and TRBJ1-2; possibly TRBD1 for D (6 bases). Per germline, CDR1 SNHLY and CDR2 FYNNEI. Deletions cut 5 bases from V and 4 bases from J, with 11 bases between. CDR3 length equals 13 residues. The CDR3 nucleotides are TGTGCCAGCAGTCGGGACAACGTCTATGGCTACACCTTC. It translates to CASSRDNVYGYTF.

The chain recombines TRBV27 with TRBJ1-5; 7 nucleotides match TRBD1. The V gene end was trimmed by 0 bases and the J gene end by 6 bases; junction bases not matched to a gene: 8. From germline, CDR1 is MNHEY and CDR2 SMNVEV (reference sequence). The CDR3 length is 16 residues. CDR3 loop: CASSLSVGGDSQPQHF. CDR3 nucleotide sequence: TGTGCCAGCAGTTTATCGGTAGGGGGCGATAGTCAGCCCCAGCATTTT.

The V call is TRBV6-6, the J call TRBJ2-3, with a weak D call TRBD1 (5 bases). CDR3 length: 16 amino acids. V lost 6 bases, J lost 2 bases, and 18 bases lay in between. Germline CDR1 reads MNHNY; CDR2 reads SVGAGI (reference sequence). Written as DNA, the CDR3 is TGTGCCAGCAGGGACCTTACAAGGGGAACCACAGATACGCAGTATTTT. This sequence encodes CASRDLTRGTTDTQYF.

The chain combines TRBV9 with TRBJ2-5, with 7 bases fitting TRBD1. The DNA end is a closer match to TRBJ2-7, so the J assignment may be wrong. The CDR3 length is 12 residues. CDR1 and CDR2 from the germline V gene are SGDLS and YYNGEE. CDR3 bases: TGTGCCAGCAGCGGACAGGGCTACGAGCAGTACTTC. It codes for CASSGQGYEQYF.

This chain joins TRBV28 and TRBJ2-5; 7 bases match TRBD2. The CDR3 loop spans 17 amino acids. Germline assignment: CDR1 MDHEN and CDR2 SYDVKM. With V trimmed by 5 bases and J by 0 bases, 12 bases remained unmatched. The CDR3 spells CASSPQWGGIDQETQYF. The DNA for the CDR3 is TGTGCCAGCAGTCCCCAATGGGGAGGGATCGACCAAGAGACCCAGTACTTC.